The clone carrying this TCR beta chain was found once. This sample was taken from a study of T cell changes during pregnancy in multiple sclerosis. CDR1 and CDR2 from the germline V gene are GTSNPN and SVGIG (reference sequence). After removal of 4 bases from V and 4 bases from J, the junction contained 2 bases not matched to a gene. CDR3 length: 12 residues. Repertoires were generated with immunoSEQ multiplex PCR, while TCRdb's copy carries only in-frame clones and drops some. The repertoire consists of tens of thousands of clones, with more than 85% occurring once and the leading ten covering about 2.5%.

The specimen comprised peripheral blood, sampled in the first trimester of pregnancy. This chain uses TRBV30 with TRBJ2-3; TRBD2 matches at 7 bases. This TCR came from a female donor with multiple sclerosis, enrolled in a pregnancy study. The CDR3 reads CAWTAGADTQYF. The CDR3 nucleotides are TGTGCCTGGACCGCGGGAGCAGATACGCAGTATTTT.